This TCR beta chain originates from a study of blood T cell repertoires in COVID-19. In the study overall: Collection of acute and convalescent COVID-19 samples took place in the United States, Italy and Spain.

This clone was counted once. TCRdb's table, derived via immunoSEQ multiplex PCR, lists solely in-frame clones and lacks some. The sample lists just over 300,000 clones; just over 85% were seen once. The CDR3 sequence is 14 residues long. Between the trimmed V and J ends, which lost 2 bases and 6 bases, there was a span of 11 bases. Germline CDR1 is MNHEY and CDR2 is SMNVEV (reference sequence). Clinical histories supplied by participants themselves formed the basis of cohort assignment. In Cohort 3, a recovered donor had either two negative PCRs, clearance, or symptom resolution. The receptor was derived from a man younger than 45 who had recovered from COVID-19. The chain couples TRBV27 to TRBJ2-1; possible D gene TRBD2, 7 bases. Sequenced material: PBMCs or T cells enriched from blood (not recorded which). CDR3 nucleotide sequence: TGTGCCAGCAGTTTAGAGGGGGGGCTCAATGAGCAGTTCTTC. This codes for CASSLEGGLNEQFF.